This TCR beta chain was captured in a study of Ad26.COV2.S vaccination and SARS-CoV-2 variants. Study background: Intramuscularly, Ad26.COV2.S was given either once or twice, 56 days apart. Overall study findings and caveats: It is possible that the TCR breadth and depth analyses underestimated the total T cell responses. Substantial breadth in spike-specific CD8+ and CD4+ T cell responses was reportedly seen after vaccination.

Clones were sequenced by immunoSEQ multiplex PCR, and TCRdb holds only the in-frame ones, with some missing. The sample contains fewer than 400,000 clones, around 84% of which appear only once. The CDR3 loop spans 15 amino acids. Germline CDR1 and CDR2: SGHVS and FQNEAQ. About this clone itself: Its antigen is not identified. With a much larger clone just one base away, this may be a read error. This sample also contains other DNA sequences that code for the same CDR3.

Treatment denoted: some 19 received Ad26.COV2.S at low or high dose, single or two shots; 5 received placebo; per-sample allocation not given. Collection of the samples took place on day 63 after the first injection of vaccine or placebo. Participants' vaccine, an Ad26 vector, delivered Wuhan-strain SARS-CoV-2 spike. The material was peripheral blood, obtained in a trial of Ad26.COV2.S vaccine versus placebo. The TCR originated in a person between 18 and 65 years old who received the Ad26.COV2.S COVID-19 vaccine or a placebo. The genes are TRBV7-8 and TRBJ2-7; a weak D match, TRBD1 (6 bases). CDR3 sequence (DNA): TGTGCCAGCAGCCTCAGCCGGGACAATACCTATGAGCAGTACTTC. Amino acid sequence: CASSLSRDNTYEQYF.